This T cell receptor beta chain was retrieved from a study of T cells in Graves' hyperthyroidism and ophthalmopathy. Germline V gene data show CDR1 as DFQATT and CDR2 as SNEGSKA (reference sequence). The J segment lost 8 bases and the V segment lost 3 bases, leaving 10 bases of the junction unmatched. This CDR3 is 15 amino acids long. A lack of ophthalmopathy progression within 18 months defined stable Graves' hyperthyroidism. Criteria for exclusion of patients were uncontrolled infection, other autoimmune disease, pregnancy or lactation. Clinical symptoms, serum thyroxine and TRAb, thyroid ultrasound and orbital computed tomography were used for the diagnoses. Overall study results and limits: Before onset, by a median of about seven months, the model predicted ophthalmopathy.

It was RNA transcripts that yielded the amplified TCR beta CDR3 regions. The TCR CDR3 first-round RT-PCR relied on the HTBI primer set. One entry per CDR3 protein results from TCRdb running MiXCR on the multiplex PCR reads. The table lists approximately 400,000 distinct CDR3 sequences, more than 15% of them singletons. This clonotype appeared once. The antigen remains unidentified. What was sequenced was blood. The clonotype originates from a woman in her late teens or twenties with Graves' hyperthyroidism. This chain links TRBV20-1 with TRBJ2-1; TRBD2 matches at 10 bases. The CDR3 is CSARRLAGVSDEQFF. DNA of the CDR3: TGCAGTGCTAGGCGGCTAGCGGGAGTTTCTGATGAGCAGTTCTTC.